Below, 20 T cell receptor beta chains from the same sample are listed, as sequenced in a study of beta chain features in type 1 diabetes. All of the isolated RNA was reverse transcribed, so expressed TCRB transcripts were sequenced. The data were produced by immunoSEQ multiplex PCR, yet TCRdb's version contains in-frame clones alone and is incomplete. The table records 150,000 or so clones, around a tenth of them present only once. The sequenced sample was central memory CD4+ T cells from blood. Every receptor here comes from a woman in her thirties or forties in good health.

CDR3 residues: CASSLVESGILSPLHF. The DNA of the CDR3 is TGTGCCAGCAGCTTAGTCGAGTCAGGGATCCTTTCACCCCTCCACTTT. This chain joins TRBV7-8 and TRBJ1-6; tentatively, D is TRBD1 (5 bases). Germline values: CDR1 SGHVS, CDR2 FQNEAQ. The CDR3 has 16 residues. Trimming shortened V by 1 base and J by 9 bases, and 16 bases separated the two germline ends.

This clone was found many times. The rearrangement links TRBV29-1 to TRBJ1-2; 12 positions agree with TRBD1. The CDR3 is 15 amino acids. V was pared by 0 bases and J by 8 bases, with 7 bases of the junction left unmatched. Per the germline V gene, CDR1 is SQVTM and CDR2 is ANQGSEA. The CDR3 DNA reads TGCAGCGTTGAAGAGGGGACAGGGGGCTCGGGAGGCTACACCTTC. It is translated as CSVEEGTGGSGGYTF.

Ten or more counts support this clone. The rearrangement uses TRBV18 and TRBJ2-3; 8 positions agree with TRBD2. V lost 8 bases to trimming and J lost 4 bases; unmatched junction nucleotides: 8. The CDR3 is 14 amino acids. The germline V gene encodes CDR1 KGHSH and CDR2 LQKENI. The CDR3 sequence is CASRGSGGADTQYF. Written as DNA, the CDR3 is TGTGCCAGCCGAGGGAGCGGGGGAGCAGATACGCAGTATTTT. Filled out from reference TRBV18 and TRBJ2-3, the complete variable domain reads NAGVMQNPRHLVRRRGQEARLRCSPMKGHSHVYWYRQLPEEGLKFMVYLQKENIIDESGMPKERFSAEFPKEGPSILRIQQVVRGDSAAYFCASRGSGGADTQYFGPGTRLTVL.

This clone was picked up a small number of times. The chain carries TRBV23-1 and TRBJ1-5; the match to TRBD1 covers 11 bases. TRBV23-1 carries the ORF label, with uncertain function. CDR3 size: 19 residues. The ends lost 0 bases at V and 1 base at J; junction bases unmatched: 8. For the CDR3, the DNA is TGCGCCAGCAGTCAATCCCGGGACAGGGGGATTTGGAGCAATCAGCCCCAGCATTTT. It translates to CASSQSRDRGIWSNQPQHF.

This clone was recorded a few times. The rearrangement uses TRBV6-5 and TRBJ2-4; TRBD2 is a possible D gene (5 bases). CDR3 length equals 12 residues. V gave up 5 bases and J gave up 8 bases, with 10 bases separating them. The germline gives CDR1 MNHEY, CDR2 SVGAGI. Written as DNA, the CDR3 is TGTGCCAGCAGTAGCACTAGTGACATTCAGTACTTC. It is translated as CASSSTSDIQYF.

In this sample, this clone turned up a few times. The junction differs from germline at one of its ends, possibly a read error. The CDR3 protein is CASSFTSGGVF. CDR3 sequence (DNA): TGTGCCAGCAGCTTCACTAGCGGGGGAGTCTTC. This chain uses TRBV7-2 with TRBJ2-1, with TRBD2 matching 11 bases. Germline V gene data show CDR1 as SGHTA and CDR2 as FQGNSA. The CDR3 covers 11 residues.

The gene calls are TRBV7-2 and TRBJ2-1; tentative D call: TRBD2 (5 bases). The CDR3 is 15 amino acids. Trimming took off 1 base at V and 6 bases at J, with 13 bases between the two ends. CDR1 is SGHTA and CDR2 is FQGNSA in the germline V gene. The CDR3 nucleotides are TGTGCCAGCAGCTTAGGGCAGCGGTTCACCAATGAGCAGTTCTTC. This gives the protein CASSLGQRFTNEQFF.

This clone was observed a few times. Mismatch with germline at one junction end may stem from a read error. The V and J genes are TRBV6-5 and TRBJ1-6; TRBD1 matches at 10 bases. Germline assignment: CDR1 MNHEY and CDR2 SVGAGI. The CDR3 is 13 amino acids. Here the CDR3 DNA reads TGTGCCATCAGTGTTGACAGGGGGCAACCCCTCCACTTT. Its protein product is CAISVDRGQPLHF.

This clone was picked up a small number of times. The chain joins TRBV7-2 to TRBJ1-5; a possible D gene is TRBD1 (6 bases). Germline V gene sequence: CDR1 SGHTA, CDR2 FQGNSA. The CDR3 consists of 14 residues. V was pared by 7 bases and J by 6 bases, with 16 bases between. CDR3: CASTSGGGGQPQHF. The DNA of the CDR3 is TGTGCCAGCACCTCGGGGGGCGGTGGTCAGCCCCAGCATTTT.

The rearrangement joins TRBV14 to TRBJ2-5; D might be TRBD2 (5 bases). The ends were cut back, 4 bases at V and 4 bases at J, with 10 bases in the middle. CDR1 is SGHDN and CDR2 is FVKESK in the germline V gene. There are 13 residues in the CDR3. CDR3 nucleotide sequence: TGTGCCAGCAGCCCGACTATTGGAGAGACCCAGTACTTC. Its translation: CASSPTIGETQYF.

This clone was observed a few times. The chain couples TRBV6-6 to TRBJ1-1; 10 bases fit TRBD1. V dropped 2 bases and J dropped 5; count of bases not matched to a gene: 5. Germline CDR1 MNHNY, CDR2 SVGAGI (reference sequence). This CDR3 spans 15 amino acids. This CDR3 reads CASSYLDRGGTEAFF. CDR3 nucleotide sequence: TGTGCCAGCAGTTACCTGGACAGGGGGGGAACTGAAGCTTTCTTT.

This clone came up a few times. The V and J genes are TRBV5-4 and TRBJ2-1; D might be TRBD1 (6 bases). V was pared by 1 base and J by 6 bases, with 11 bases between. CDR1 SGHNT and CDR2 YYREEE come from the germline V gene (reference sequence). The CDR3 spans 14 residues. This CDR3 is CASSLSGGGNEQFF. The CDR3 DNA follows: TGTGCCAGCAGCTTGAGTGGGGGCGGCAATGAGCAGTTCTTC. Drawing the rest from reference TRBV5-4 and TRBJ2-1, the complete variable domain is ETGVTQSPTHLIKTRGQQVTLRCSSQSGHNTVSWYQQALGQGPQFIFQYYREEENGRGNFPPRFSGLQFPNYSSELNVNALELDDSALYLCASSLSGGGNEQFFGPGTRLTVL.

The chain employs TRBV11-3 and TRBJ2-1; 10 nucleotides match TRBD2. This CDR3 contains 15 residues. J gave up 5 bases and V 1 base, and 2 bases lay outside the gene matches. From germline, CDR1 is SGHNT and CDR2 YENEEA. CDR3: CASSLGGTSDNEQFF. CDR3 DNA sequence: TGTGCCAGCAGCTTAGGTGGGACTAGCGACAATGAGCAGTTCTTC.

V and J are TRBV11-2 and TRBJ1-2, with 10 bases identical to TRBD1. CDR3 size: 14 residues. Germline V gene sequence: CDR1 SGHAT, CDR2 FQNNGV. Germline trimming cut 6 bases from V and 6 bases from J; bases unmatched to any gene: 7. Written as DNA, the CDR3 is TGTGCCAGCAGTTCGACAGGGGGCTATGATGGCTACACCTTC. Protein sequence: CASSSTGGYDGYTF.

The gene calls are TRBV7-2 and TRBJ1-4, with 8 bases fitting TRBD1. Germline V lookup: CDR1 SGHTA, CDR2 FQGNSA. V lost 5 bases to trimming and J lost 7 bases; unmatched junction nucleotides: 6. This CDR3 spans 14 amino acids. The chain's CDR3 is CASSRQGLSEKLFF. The CDR3 coding sequence is TGTGCCAGCAGCCGACAGGGGCTTAGTGAAAAACTGTTTTTT. Based on the CDR3 plus reference TRBV7-2 and TRBJ1-4, the full variable domain is GAGVSQSPSNKVTEKGKDVELRCDPISGHTALYWYRQSLGQGLEFLIYFQGNSAPDKSGLPSDRFSAERTGGSVSTLTIQRTQQEDSAVYLCASSRQGLSEKLFFGSGTQLSVL.

This clone was detected only a few times. J is TRBJ2-3 and V is TRBV5-1; 8 bases align to TRBD1. Germline values: CDR1 SGHRS, CDR2 YFSETQ. The CDR3 totals 16 residues. The V segment lost 0 bases and the J segment 2 bases; nucleotides outside the gene matches: 5. The CDR3 DNA follows: TGCGCCAGCAGCTTGGCGGGACAGGCAATCACAGATACGCAGTATTTT. Translated, it gives CASSLAGQAITDTQYF.

This clone was recorded a few times. Its ends do not fully match the called genes, so a read error is possible. The genes are TRBV4-2 and TRBJ2-5; 9 bases are a match to TRBD2. CDR3 size: 16 residues. Germline CDR1 is LGHNA and CDR2 is YNFKEQ. CDR3 residues: CASSLLRGGNQGTQYF. The CDR3 region has the DNA TGTGCCAGCAGCTTACTGCGGGGGGGTAACCAAGGGACCCAGTACTTC.

V and J are TRBV27 and TRBJ2-3; D is perhaps TRBD2 (7 bases). Per germline, CDR1 MNHEY and CDR2 SMNVEV (reference sequence). V lost 6 bases to trimming and J lost 4 bases, with 11 bases between them. This CDR3 has 13 amino acids. CDR3: CASRRGGPDTQYF. The DNA of the CDR3 is TGTGCCAGCAGGAGGGGGGGTCCAGATACGCAGTATTTT.

In this sample, this clone turned up many times. This specimen includes other DNA sequences encoding the same CDR3. The V gene is TRBV29-1, the J gene TRBJ2-1; 8 bases fit TRBD1. Trimming removed 6 bases from V and 6 bases from J; junction bases left unmatched: 7. The CDR3 has 13 amino acids. CDR1 and CDR2 (germline): SQVTM, ANQGSEA. As DNA, the CDR3 is TGCAGCGTCGGGTCTACAGGGGGCAATGAGCAGTTCTTC. Amino acids: CSVGSTGGNEQFF.

This clone turned up a few times. The chain carries TRBV19 and TRBJ1-1; TRBD1 matches at 7 bases. This CDR3 is 15 amino acids long. The germline gives CDR1 LNHDA, CDR2 SQIVND (reference sequence). The J segment lost 4 bases and the V segment lost 3 bases, leaving 8 bases of the junction unmatched. Here the CDR3 reads CASSIAGSGGTEAFF. CDR3 in DNA: TGTGCCAGTAGTATCGCTGGGTCAGGGGGCACTGAAGCTTTCTTT.